This TCR beta chain was recovered during a study of identical twins. Study-wide findings and caveats: Partly confounded zero-insertion analyses could result from invariant MAIT and iNKT cells. Conclusions were drawn cross-sectionally by statistical analysis, without following the same donors. The study found excess low generation probability among twin-shared out-of-frame alpha sequences.

TCRdb re-analysed the 5' RACE reads in MiXCR, keeping a single row per CDR3 protein. Seen here are roughly 750,000 distinct CDR3 sequences, less than 25% observed once, and the top ten hold around 4.4%. V lost 1 base and J 4 bases, leaving 10 bases between the germline ends. The germline CDR1 and CDR2 sequences are SGHNT and YENEEA. The CDR3 is 14 residues long. A remark on this clonotype: The antigen remains undetermined.

This sample also belongs to another study, concerning T cells expressing NK-cell markers.

This receptor was identified in a woman under 30 in good health. J is TRBJ1-2 and V is TRBV11-3; no firm D call. The sequencing input was PBMCs. CDR3 coding DNA: TGTGCCAGCAGCTTAGCCCAAACGCGCTATGGCTACACCTTC. It is translated as CASSLAQTRYGYTF.